This T cell receptor beta chain was documented in a study of T cells in Graves' hyperthyroidism and ophthalmopathy. This clonotype has only a few counts. It was RNA transcripts that yielded the amplified TCR beta CDR3 regions. The TCR CDR3 was amplified in a first-round RT-PCR using the HTBI primer set. TCRdb reprocessed the multiplex PCR reads via MiXCR and lists one record per CDR3 protein. The sample holds hundreds of thousands of distinct CDR3 sequences; about 20% are singletons and the top ten take about 60%. Germline CDR1 is MNHEY and CDR2 is SVGEGT. V dropped 2 bases and J dropped 5; count of bases not matched to a gene: 11. CDR3 length: 16 amino acids. Each person with ophthalmopathy scored at least 3 on the Clinical Activity Score, reached NOSPECS grade 4 or higher, and had been ill under 3 months. Diagnostic assessment was based on clinical symptoms, serum thyroxine and TRAb, thyroid ultrasound and orbital computed tomography. PBMCs were collected from a roughly 10 ml volume of fresh peripheral blood.

The gene calls are TRBV6-2 or TRBV6-3 and TRBJ2-7; 8 nucleotides match TRBD2. Sequencing was done on a sample of blood. The TCR was taken from a young man with Graves' ophthalmopathy. This CDR3 is CASSYGLAQSPDEQYF. As DNA, the CDR3 is TGTGCCAGCAGTTACGGACTAGCCCAATCTCCGGACGAGCAGTACTTC.